The rows below give T cell receptor beta chains drawn from one sample of a study of blood T cell repertoires in COVID-19. Sequencing used immunoSEQ multiplex PCR; TCRdb keeps in-frame clones, though not all of them. Here the sample spans 230,000 or so clones, about four fifths being singletons. The specimen sequenced was peripheral blood. These receptors originate from a man aged 50 or older with active or convalescent COVID-19. Each CDR3 is given with its conserved first and last residue. The order of the fields is D gene, CDR3 length, J gene, V gene, clone size, CDR3 protein, CDR3 DNA. The D gene is left open where the match is weak. Size is omitted from some rows. Given values are once, few, many or a class for expanded clones.

D gene: NA
CDR3 length: 14
J gene: TRBJ1-5
V gene: TRBV6-5
clone size: NA
CDR3 protein: CASYGGDSNQPQHF
CDR3 DNA: TGTGCCAGTTATGGTGGAGATAGCAATCAGCCCCAGCATTTT

D gene: TRBD2
CDR3 length: 16
J gene: TRBJ2-1
V gene: TRBV4-3
clone size: NA
CDR3 protein: CASSQDAASGGGEQFF
CDR3 DNA: TGCGCCAGCAGCCAAGATGCAGCTAGCGGGGGCGGTGAGCAGTTCTTC

D gene: TRBD2
CDR3 length: 18
J gene: TRBJ2-7
V gene: TRBV5-1
clone size: NA
CDR3 protein: CASRSTSGALLGAYEQYF
CDR3 DNA: TGCGCCAGCAGATCTACTAGCGGAGCACTCCTCGGAGCCTACGAGCAGTACTTC

D gene: NA
CDR3 length: 17
J gene: TRBJ2-7
V gene: TRBV9
clone size: NA
CDR3 protein: CASSAGSGGPGSYEQYF
CDR3 DNA: TGTGCCAGCAGCGCAGGGAGTGGGGGCCCTGGGTCCTACGAGCAGTACTTC

D gene: NA
CDR3 length: 13
J gene: TRBJ1-1
V gene: TRBV12-3/TRBV12-4
clone size: NA
CDR3 protein: CASSLDRKTEAFF
CDR3 DNA: TGTGCCAGCAGTCTCGACAGGAAAACTGAAGCTTTCTTT

D gene: NA
CDR3 length: 16
J gene: TRBJ1-3
V gene: TRBV9
clone size: NA
CDR3 protein: CASSVSVYERGNTIYF
CDR3 DNA: TGTGCCAGCAGCGTATCGGTATATGAGAGAGGAAACACCATATATTTT

D gene: NA
CDR3 length: 14
J gene: TRBJ2-3
V gene: TRBV5-4
clone size: once
CDR3 protein: CASIDVGDPDTQYF
CDR3 DNA: TGTGCCAGCATCGACGTGGGCGACCCCGATACGCAGTATTTT

D gene: TRBD1
CDR3 length: 13
J gene: TRBJ1-1
V gene: TRBV5-1
clone size: NA
CDR3 protein: CASKGTVNTEAFF
CDR3 DNA: TGCGCCAGCAAAGGGACAGTCAACACTGAAGCTTTCTTT

D gene: TRBD2
CDR3 length: 16
J gene: TRBJ2-2
V gene: TRBV6-4
clone size: NA
CDR3 protein: CASSPLAGGDTGELFF
CDR3 DNA: TGTGCCAGCAGCCCCCTCGCGGGGGGGGACACCGGGGAGCTGTTTTTT

D gene: NA
CDR3 length: 12
J gene: TRBJ2-3
V gene: TRBV5-1
clone size: NA
CDR3 protein: CASSLALDTQYF
CDR3 DNA: TGCGCCAGCAGCTTGGCCCTCGATACGCAGTATTTT

D gene: TRBD2
CDR3 length: 15
J gene: TRBJ2-3
V gene: TRBV9
clone size: NA
CDR3 protein: CASSLAGIPTDTQYF
CDR3 DNA: TGTGCCAGCAGCCTAGCGGGGATACCCACAGATACGCAGTATTTT

D gene: TRBD1
CDR3 length: 15
J gene: TRBJ2-5
V gene: TRBV7-2
clone size: NA
CDR3 protein: CASSLEQGAQETQYF
CDR3 DNA: TGTGCCAGCAGCTTAGAACAGGGGGCCCAAGAGACCCAGTACTTC

D gene: NA
CDR3 length: 13
J gene: TRBJ1-5
V gene: TRBV6-5
clone size: few
CDR3 protein: CASSYKGDQPQHF
CDR3 DNA: TGTGCCAGCAGTTACAAGGGGGATCAGCCCCAGCATTTT

D gene: TRBD2
CDR3 length: 16
J gene: TRBJ2-5
V gene: TRBV7-6
clone size: NA
CDR3 protein: CASSRTSGGPLETQYF
CDR3 DNA: TGTGCCAGCAGCCGCACTAGCGGGGGCCCTTTAGAGACCCAGTACTTC

D gene: NA
CDR3 length: 13
J gene: TRBJ1-1
V gene: TRBV30
clone size: NA
CDR3 protein: CAWTIGEGTEAFF
CDR3 DNA: TGTGCCTGGACCATAGGGGAGGGCACTGAAGCTTTCTTT

D gene: NA
CDR3 length: 15
J gene: TRBJ1-5
V gene: TRBV6-5
clone size: NA
CDR3 protein: CASSYGTFSNQPQHF
CDR3 DNA: TGTGCCAGCAGTTACGGGACTTTTAGCAATCAGCCCCAGCATTTT

D gene: TRBD1
CDR3 length: 12
J gene: TRBJ1-6
V gene: TRBV6-6
clone size: NA
CDR3 protein: CASSPTGKPLHF
CDR3 DNA: TGTGCCAGCAGTCCGACAGGGAAGCCCCTCCACTTT

D gene: NA
CDR3 length: 17
J gene: TRBJ2-3
V gene: TRBV7-8
clone size: NA
CDR3 protein: CASSFGAVAGRLDTQYF
CDR3 DNA: TGTGCCAGCAGCTTTGGGGCCGTGGCGGGAAGACTAGATACGCAGTATTTT

D gene: NA
CDR3 length: 14
J gene: TRBJ1-1
V gene: TRBV25-1
clone size: NA
CDR3 protein: CASSTQAGDTEAFF
CDR3 DNA: TGTGCCAGCAGTACACAGGCGGGGGACACTGAAGCTTTCTTT

D gene: NA
CDR3 length: 13
J gene: TRBJ2-1
V gene: TRBV2
clone size: NA
CDR3 protein: CASQTETYNEQFF
CDR3 DNA: TGTGCCAGCCAAACAGAAACCTACAATGAGCAGTTCTTC

D gene: NA
CDR3 length: 10
J gene: TRBJ1-1
V gene: TRBV20-1
clone size: NA
CDR3 protein: CSAAFREAFF
CDR3 DNA: TGCAGTGCTGCCTTCAGGGAAGCTTTCTTT